This T cell receptor (beta chain) was observed in a study of OX40 agonist ivuxolimab in advanced cancers. The repertoire was sequenced with immunoSEQ multiplex PCR; TCRdb's copy has only in-frame clones and lacks some. The table has roughly 40,000 clones, roughly 86% seen once. This clone was observed a few times. Germline V gene data show CDR1 as GTSNPN and CDR2 as SVGIG (reference sequence). This CDR3 has 14 amino acids. After removal of 1 base from V and 3 bases from J, the junction contained 5 bases not matched to a gene. The receptor comes from an adult with an advanced solid tumor such as melanoma, head and neck, liver or kidney cancer. The material sequenced was CD4+ or CD8+ T cells sorted from blood, taken in a trial of the OX40 agonist ivuxolimab. The gene calls are TRBV30 and TRBJ1-2; 7 bases align to TRBD1. The CDR3 bases are TGTGCCTGGAGTGGAGACAGGGTCGACTATGGCTACACCTTC. This translates into CAWSGDRVDYGYTF. Using reference TRBV30 and TRBJ1-2 for the parts outside the CDR3, the full variable domain is SQTIHQWPATLVQPVGSPLSLECTVEGTSNPNLYWYRQAAGRGLQLLFYSVGIGQISSEVPQNLSASRPQDRQFILSSKKLLLSDSGFYLCAWSGDRVDYGYTFGSGTRLTVV.